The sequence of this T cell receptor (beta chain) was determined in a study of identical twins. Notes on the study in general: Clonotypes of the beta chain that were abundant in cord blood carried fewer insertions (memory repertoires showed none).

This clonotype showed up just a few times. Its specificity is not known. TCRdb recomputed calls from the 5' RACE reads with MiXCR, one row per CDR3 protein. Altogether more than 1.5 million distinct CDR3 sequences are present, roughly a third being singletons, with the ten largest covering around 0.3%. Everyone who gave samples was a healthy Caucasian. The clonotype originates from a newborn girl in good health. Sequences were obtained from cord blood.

This CDR3 is CASSQEKTYHEQYF. CDR3 in DNA: TGTGCCAGCAGCCAAGAGAAAACGTACCACGAGCAGTACTTC. The J gene is TRBJ2-7, the V gene TRBV4-2; D is ambiguous. The CDR3 is 14 residues long. Deletions cut 0 bases from V and 5 bases from J, with 11 bases between. The V gene's germline CDR1 is LGHNA and CDR2 YNFKEQ.